This passage covers 18 T cell receptor beta chains from one sample sequenced in a study of blood T cell repertoires in COVID-19. Sequencing was performed with immunoSEQ multiplex PCR; in TCRdb, only in-frame clones are kept and a portion is missing. This sample has around 100,000 clones, with approximately 90% found just once. What was sequenced was peripheral blood. The receptors originated from a woman of 80 years or more in a cohort sampled during active COVID-19.

The rearrangement links TRBV5-1 to TRBJ1-4; 7 bases match TRBD1. V shed 4 bases, J shed 0 bases, and the junction held 9 bases outside the gene matches. This CDR3 spans 17 amino acids. CDR1 and CDR2 from the germline V gene are SGHRS and YFSETQ. The CDR3 spells CASSLPEGAATNEKLFF. DNA of the CDR3: TGCGCCAGCAGCCTGCCTGAGGGGGCGGCAACTAATGAAAAACTGTTTTTT.

V gene TRBV24-1 combines with J gene TRBJ2-7; D might be TRBD2 (6 bases). Germline assignment: CDR1 KGHDR and CDR2 SFDVKD. V lost 5 bases to trimming and J lost 9 bases, with 16 bases between them. CDR3 size: 13 residues. This CDR3 is CATSAPGGRVQYF. The CDR3 DNA is TGTGCCACCAGTGCCCCCGGGGGTCGTGTGCAGTACTTC.

This clone was detected once. The chain couples TRBV7-9 to TRBJ2-7, with 9 bases identical to TRBD2. After removal of 5 bases from V and 3 bases from J, the junction contained 5 bases not matched to a gene. This CDR3 is built from 14 residues. Germline assignment: CDR1 SEHNR and CDR2 FQNEAQ (reference sequence). For the CDR3, the DNA is TGTGCCAGCAGCGCGGGACTAGCTTACTACGAGCAGTACTTC. Translated: CASSAGLAYYEQYF.

The CDR3, as DNA: TGTGCCAGCAGTTTGGGACAGGGACACATTCAGTACTTC. Its translation is CASSLGQGHIQYF. The chain uses TRBV12-3 or TRBV12-4 and TRBJ2-4; 9 bases align to TRBD1. This CDR3 spans 13 amino acids. Losses at the gene ends were 3 bases for V and 8 bases for J; bases not matched to a gene: 2.

The gene calls are TRBV27 and TRBJ2-7, with 7 bases that match TRBD1. In germline, CDR1 is MNHEY, CDR2 SMNVEV (reference sequence). CDR3 size: 15 residues. Trimming at V came to 2 bases and at J to 0 bases, leaving 4 bases not matched to a gene. CDR3 DNA sequence: TGTGCCAGCAGTTTAAACCCAGGGGGCTCCTACGAGCAGTACTTC. Amino acid sequence: CASSLNPGGSYEQYF.

The V gene is TRBV19, the J gene TRBJ2-3; 8 bases fit TRBD1. Unmatched junction bases numbered 2, after V lost 5 bases and J lost 4 bases. CDR3 length: 13 amino acids. Germline assignment: CDR1 LNHDA and CDR2 SQIVND (reference sequence). The CDR3 is CASSPTGADTQYF. In nucleotides, the CDR3 is TGTGCCAGTAGTCCGACAGGGGCAGATACGCAGTATTTT.

This clone was seen only once. The CDR3 DNA reads as TGTGCCAGTAGTATAGAGGGACAGGGAAACTATGGCTACACCTTC. This sequence encodes CASSIEGQGNYGYTF. The chain joins TRBV19 to TRBJ1-2; 9 positions agree with TRBD1. The V gene's germline CDR1 is LNHDA and CDR2 SQIVND (reference sequence). V was pared by 0 bases and J by 2 bases, with 1 base of the junction left unmatched. CDR3 size: 15 residues. Complete variable domain (other parts from reference TRBV19 and TRBJ1-2): DGGITQSPKYLFRKEGQNVTLSCEQNLNHDAMYWYRQDPGQGLRLIYYSQIVNDFQKGDIAEGYSVSREKKESFPLTVTSAQKNPTAFYLCASSIEGQGNYGYTFGSGTRLTVV.

The rearrangement joins TRBV18 to TRBJ2-3; D may be TRBD2 (6 bases). CDR1 is KGHSH and CDR2 is LQKENI in the germline V gene. The CDR3 is 14 amino acids. V lost 0 bases to trimming and J lost 9 bases, with 13 bases between them. The CDR3, as DNA: TGTGCCAGCTCACCACCTTCGGCCCGGGGGACGCAGTATTTT. Amino acid sequence: CASSPPSARGTQYF.

This chain uses TRBV7-2 with TRBJ1-4, with D perhaps matching TRBD1 (6 bases). This CDR3 comprises 15 residues. CDR1 is SGHTA and CDR2 is FQGNSA in the germline V gene. V lost 6 bases to trimming and J lost 8 bases, with 19 bases between them. The CDR3 nucleotides read TGTGCCAGCAGGCAAACGGGACAATCATTCGAAAAACTGTTTTTT. It translates to CASRQTGQSFEKLFF.

This clone has more than one count but fewer than ten. The J gene is TRBJ2-1, the V gene TRBV14; 8 nucleotides agree with TRBD2. Germline-derived CDR1 and CDR2 are SGHDN and FVKESK. The CDR3 totals 16 residues. V lost 4 bases to trimming and J lost 5 bases; unmatched junction nucleotides: 10. CDR3 bases: TGTGCCAGCAGCCCCCGGGGGGGCCGAATTGACAATGAGCAGTTCTTC. Protein product: CASSPRGGRIDNEQFF.

V and J are TRBV25-1 and TRBJ2-7; TRBD1 is a possible D gene (5 bases). The germline gives CDR1 MGHDK, CDR2 SYGVNS. The CDR3 has 12 amino acids. Trimming stripped 3 bases from V and 13 bases from J, with 16 bases between. The CDR3 spells CASSDLMKGCYF. The CDR3 DNA reads as TGTGCCAGCAGTGATCTCATGAAGGGGTGTTACTTC.

The chain is built from TRBV15 and TRBJ2-5, with D unresolved. Germline CDR1 and CDR2: LNHNV and YYDKDF (reference sequence). The CDR3 has 11 residues. Trimming took 4 bases from V and 3 from J, leaving 3 bases between them. CDR3 nucleotides: TGTGCCACCAGCACAGAAGAGACCCAGTACTTC. Translation gives CATSTEETQYF.

In its sample, this clone was seen a few times. The chain combines TRBV5-1 with TRBJ2-2, with 7 bases matching TRBD1. V dropped 4 bases and J dropped 4; count of bases not matched to a gene: 4. The CDR3 extends over 14 amino acids. Germline V gene lookup returns CDR1 SGHRS and CDR2 YFSETQ. CDR3 region: CASSKGDSTGELFF. DNA for the CDR3: TGCGCCAGCAGCAAGGGGGACAGCACCGGGGAGCTGTTTTTT.

The chain has TRBV15 and TRBJ2-1; 7 nucleotides agree with TRBD1. Trimming removed 4 bases from V and 12 bases from J; junction bases left unmatched: 15. CDR3 length equals 15 residues. Germline V gene sequence: CDR1 LNHNV, CDR2 YYDKDF (reference sequence). This chain's CDR3 is CATSTSPDRTHGQFF. DNA of the CDR3: TGTGCCACCAGCACCTCGCCGGACAGGACCCATGGGCAGTTCTTC.

The chain links TRBV5-1 to TRBJ2-5; D is perhaps TRBD1 (6 bases). Germline CDR1 SGHRS, CDR2 YFSETQ. V lost 0 bases, J lost 5 bases, and 17 bases lay in between. This CDR3 is built from 16 residues. For the CDR3, the DNA is TGCGCCAGCAGCTTGGGTACCCCAGGGGTTGGGGAGACCCAGTACTTC. Protein product: CASSLGTPGVGETQYF.

The gene calls are TRBV18 and TRBJ2-7; D is perhaps TRBD2 (5 bases). V dropped 2 bases and J dropped 3 bases, with 11 bases sitting between them. CDR1 KGHSH and CDR2 LQKENI come from the germline V gene. The CDR3 length is 14 residues. The CDR3 sequence is CASSPNPGNYEQYF. The CDR3, as DNA: TGTGCCAGCTCACCAAATCCGGGAAACTACGAGCAGTACTTC. The variable domain in full, with the rest retrieved from reference TRBV18 and TRBJ2-7, is NAGVMQNPRHLVRRRGQEARLRCSPMKGHSHVYWYRQLPEEGLKFMVYLQKENIIDESGMPKERFSAEFPKEGPSILRIQQVVRGDSAAYFCASSPNPGNYEQYFGPGTRLTVT.

The chain recombines TRBV5-1 with TRBJ2-5; 11 bases agree with TRBD2. V was pared by 4 bases and J by 4 bases, with 9 bases of the junction left unmatched. In germline, CDR1 is SGHRS, CDR2 YFSETQ. The CDR3 consists of 16 residues. The CDR3 protein is CASSLAGGVGAETQYF. The CDR3 coding sequence is TGCGCCAGCAGCCTAGCGGGAGGAGTTGGGGCAGAGACCCAGTACTTC.

The chain's CDR3 is CASSLRVFSGANVLTF. The CDR3 DNA sequence: TGTGCCAGCAGCCTCCGGGTCTTCTCTGGGGCCAACGTCCTGACTTTC. The chain uses TRBV5-5 and TRBJ2-6; D is undetermined. Germline CDR1 and CDR2: SGHKS and YYEKEE (reference sequence). This CDR3 spans 16 amino acids. V lost 4 bases and J 0 bases, leaving 11 bases between the germline ends.